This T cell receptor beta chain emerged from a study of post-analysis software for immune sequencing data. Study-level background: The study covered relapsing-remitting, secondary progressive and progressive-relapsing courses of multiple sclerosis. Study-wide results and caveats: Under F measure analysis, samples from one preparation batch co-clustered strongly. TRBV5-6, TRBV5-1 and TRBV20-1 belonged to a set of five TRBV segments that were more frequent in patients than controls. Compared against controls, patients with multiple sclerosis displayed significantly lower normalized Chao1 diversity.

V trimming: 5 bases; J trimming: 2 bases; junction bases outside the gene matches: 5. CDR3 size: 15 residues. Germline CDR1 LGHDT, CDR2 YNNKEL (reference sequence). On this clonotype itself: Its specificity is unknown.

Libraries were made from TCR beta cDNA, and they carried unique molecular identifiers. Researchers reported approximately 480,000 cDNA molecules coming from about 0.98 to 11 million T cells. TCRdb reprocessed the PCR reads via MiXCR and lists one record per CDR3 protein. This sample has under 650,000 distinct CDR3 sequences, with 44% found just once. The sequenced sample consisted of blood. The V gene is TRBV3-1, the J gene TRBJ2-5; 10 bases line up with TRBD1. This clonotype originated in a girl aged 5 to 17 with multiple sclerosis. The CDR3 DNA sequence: TGTGCCAGCAGCAAAGGACAGGGGGTTCAAGAGACCCAGTACTTC. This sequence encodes CASSKGQGVQETQYF.